This T cell receptor (beta chain) was sequenced for a study of shared clonotypes between healthy human individuals (dated by TCRdb to 2019 to 2021). Notes on the research overall: Two women and a few men aged 18 to 49 years were included in the cohort. Different laboratories and diverse techniques were used to prepare libraries and sequence TCR repertoires, to increase sequencing depth and limit assay-specific biases. Leukapheresis yielded between about 0.8 and 8.9 billion PBMCs per donor. For each donor, CD4 naive and CD4 memory were each run on three plates, CD8 naive on two plates, and CD8 memory on one plate. To estimate repertoire size and how much clonotypes are shared between individuals, the study performed deep sequencing of blood TCR repertoires from about 5 healthy adults. Findings and caveats that apply to the study as a whole: Sampling was restricted to blood, and TCR repertoires in tissue are likely to differ from TCR repertoires in blood. Rarefaction of sorted-subset datasets indicated incomplete sequencing despite the large sequencing depth. Pairwise subsampling led to the expectation that sequencing depth would affect the degree of clonotype sharing among donors. Compared with non-shared clonotypes, clonotypes shared by all four sorted-subset donors had higher generation probabilities. The genetic and exposure-history diversity represented was limited by the small number of donors. Across a handful of donors, around 5.4% of naive CD4, around 3.5% of naive CD8, around 2.1% of memory CD4, and 0.4% of memory CD8 clonotypes were shared. Estimated clonotype richness was generally larger for naive than for memory subsets.

TCR CDR3 regions were amplified from genomic DNA by multiplex PCR using the deep immunoSEQ assay. For each cell subset, the extracted genomic DNA was distributed evenly across all wells of several immunoSEQ 96-well plates, and each plate served as one replicate. For sorted subsets, each replicate PCR was loaded with 200 ng genomic DNA, equivalent to about 30,000 T cell genomes. Purified libraries were measured with a Qubit 3.0 fluorometer, size-checked on a Bioanalyzer 2100, and measured again with the KAPA Library Quantification kit. A separate single-read 150-cycle Illumina NextSeq 550 flow cell was used to sequence each immunoSEQ 96-well plate. As for how the authors treated the data: Because only junctional sequences without quality scores were contained in the immunoSEQ output, filtering matching that applied to full-length reads could not be performed. Sequences were annotated with PyIR, a Python wrapper for IgBLAST v1.9, using IMGT germline references to assign V/J genes and CDR3. Reads with weak V/J assignments (E-value above 1e-6), missing CDR3, stop codons, out-of-frame junctions, or ambiguous translated residues were removed. V3J clonotypes were defined as sequences sharing the same inferred V gene, J gene, and CDR3 amino acid sequence. Percentage overlap between repertoires was calculated by dividing the number of shared unique clonotypes by the size of the smaller repertoire. Three approaches were used to assess repertoire richness: RTK rarefaction, the Chao1 estimator, and Recon v2.1 estimates of unobserved clonotypes. Generation probabilities for all TCRbeta clonotypes obtained by the gDNA method from several donors were computed using OLGA. What TCRdb holds here is the immuneACCESS table cut down to in-frame rearrangements. Part of the clones is not present; checked against another copy, under half of the missing clones reflect an unresolved V gene, and the others are unexplained. The V and J calls and clone size are taken from that table; D and trimming were inferred from the DNA. A total of more than 1,200,000 clones appear in this sample, 98% to 99% of them only once. Jointly, the top ten make up roughly 0.36% of the sample.

Notes on this clone: The specificity of this receptor is unknown. Base quality data are lacking; no much larger clone is found one base away.

Donors were healthy HIV-negative adults with no recently reported acute infections or vaccinations. All donors were Caucasian adults living in Nashville, Tennessee, USA. Magnetic negative selection was used to enrich CD4+ T cells, after which naive cells were positively selected on CD45RA and the negative fraction became the memory subset. Blood was collected by leukapheresis, and PBMCs were isolated by Ficoll-Histopaque density gradient centrifugation and then cryopreserved in liquid nitrogen vapor phase. Analytical flow cytometry was used to check the purity and quantity of every magnetically sorted T cell population. From each sorted fraction, genomic DNA was isolated and quantified by UV absorbance on a Nanodrop 2000c. The germline ends are 13 bases apart after V is trimmed by 4 bases and J by 4 bases. The germline V gene gives CDR1 as SNHLY and CDR2 as FYNNEI. The CDR3 holds 14 amino acids from the cysteine to the phenylalanine. Just the 42-base CDR3 DNA is kept, in frame starting at base 1.

Sequencing input: naive CD4+ T cells sorted from blood. The sample's cell subset or site label, decoded: CD45RA+ positively selected. In this chain, TRBV2 is recombined with TRBJ2-5, with the D gene not clear enough to name. The TCR comes from a man younger than 40 in good health. The CDR3: CASSVAGLLETQYF. The nucleotide sequence is TGTGCCAGCAGTGTTGCCGGGCTGTTAGAGACCCAGTACTTC.